This T cell receptor (beta chain) was found in a study of cytomegalovirus exposure and HLA in healthy donors. In the study overall: The platform used for the 120 or so validation repertoires matched that of the 666 first-cohort repertoires, a later analysis reported. Study-wide findings and caveats: Investigators reported approximately 150 TCR beta chains as tied to cytomegalovirus. In vitro work confirmed that three CMV-associated chains recognize CMV antigens.

For this clone: What it binds is not known.

The study drew the donors from its roughly 110-subject validation cohort, separate from the roughly 670-subject first cohort. The method was immunoSEQ multiplex PCR; TCRdb's version includes in-frame clones alone and lacks a portion of them. The sample lists approximately 300,000 clones; around 86% were seen once. Germline assignment: CDR1 MNHEY and CDR2 SMNVEV (reference sequence). Between the trimmed V and J ends, which lost 5 bases and 5 bases, there was a span of 12 bases. This CDR3 region has 13 residues. Sample: PBMCs. The rearrangement uses TRBV27 and TRBJ1-1; a possible D gene is TRBD1 (6 bases). The sequence came from a woman between 18 and 29 years old in good health and CMV-seronegative. For the CDR3, the DNA is TGTGCCAGCAGTCAGGGGAGTTGGACTGAAGCTTTCTTT. The encoded protein is CASSQGSWTEAFF.